A single sample gave rise to the 14 T cell receptor beta chains below, sequenced in a study of response to subunit inactivated influenza vaccine. TCRdb re-called the RT-PCR reads through MiXCR, storing one row per CDR3 protein. The profile shows about 700,000 distinct CDR3 sequences, approximately 14% of them singletons. The material was PBMCs from blood, obtained less than 13 days after vaccination. Source of these receptors: a man aged 50 or older who received an inactivated influenza vaccine.

The V gene is TRBV11-1, the J gene TRBJ1-1; 9 nucleotides agree with TRBD1. The CDR3 is 15 residues long. Per the germline V gene, CDR1 is SGHAT and CDR2 is FQDESV (reference sequence). The V and J ends lost 7 bases and 6 bases, in that order; junction bases with no gene match: 12. This CDR3 is CASNLQGAIFPEAFF. The DNA of the CDR3 is TGTGCCAGCAACCTACAGGGGGCCATCTTCCCTGAAGCTTTCTTT. The whole variable domain, filled in from reference TRBV11-1 and TRBJ1-1, reads EAEVAQSPRYKITEKSQAVAFWCDPISGHATLYWYRQILGQGPELLVQFQDESVVDDSQLPKDRFSAERLKGVDSTLKIQPAELGDSAMYLCASNLQGAIFPEAFFGQGTRLTVV.

In this sample, this clonotype turned up a few times. This chain uses TRBV2 with TRBJ2-6; D may be TRBD1 (5 bases). CDR3 length: 17 residues. V lost 8 bases and J lost 0, with 17 bases in between. Germline CDR1 reads SNHLY; CDR2 reads FYNNEI. The CDR3 nucleotides read TGTGCCAGCTGCCTGGACACAATACTCTCTGGGGCCAACGTCCTGACTTTC. This sequence encodes CASCLDTILSGANVLTF.

This clonotype was counted only a few times. The CDR3 DNA reads TGTGCCAGCAGCCTTCTCAGGGACCGAACAGATACGCAGTATTTT. Translation: CASSLLRDRTDTQYF. The gene calls are TRBV3-1 and TRBJ2-3; the D gene could be TRBD1 or TRBD2 (5 bases each). Per the germline V gene, CDR1 is LGHDT and CDR2 is YNNKEL (reference sequence). This CDR3 spans 15 amino acids. V was pared by 4 bases and J by 3 bases, with 14 bases between.

The CDR3 loop reads CASSASLWDRGVNEQFF. The CDR3 bases are TGTGCCAGCAGCGCATCCCTCTGGGACAGGGGAGTCAATGAGCAGTTCTTC. V gene TRBV28 combines with J gene TRBJ2-1; 10 bases agree with TRBD1. The CDR3 has 17 amino acids. Germline-derived CDR1 and CDR2 are MDHEN and SYDVKM. V gave up 6 bases and J gave up 6 bases; unmatched junction bases: 14. Complete variable domain (other parts from reference TRBV28 and TRBJ2-1): DVKVTQSSRYLVKRTGEKVFLECVQDMDHENMFWYRQDPGLGLRLIYFSYDVKMKEKGDIPEGYSVSREKKERFSLILESASTNQTSMYLCASSASLWDRGVNEQFFGPGTRLTVL.

This chain's CDR3 is CASSLAQRTTQETQYF. Written as DNA, the CDR3 is TGTGCCAGCAGCTTGGCCCAGCGGACTACTCAAGAGACCCAGTACTTC. J is TRBJ2-5 and V is TRBV5-6; maybe TRBD2 (6 bases). This CDR3 contains 16 residues. Trimming stripped 0 bases from V and 2 bases from J, with 14 bases between. Germline assignment: CDR1 SGHDT and CDR2 YYEEEE. The full variable domain, with the rest looked up from reference TRBV5-6 and TRBJ2-5, is DAGVTQSPTHLIKTRGQQVTLRCSPKSGHDTVSWYQQALGQGPQFIFQYYEEEERQRGNFPDRFSGHQFPNYSSELNVNALLLGDSALYLCASSLAQRTTQETQYFGPGTRLLVL.

The chain links TRBV5-1 to TRBJ2-1; D unresolved. This CDR3 is 16 amino acids long. Trimming removed 0 bases at V and 3 bases at J, with 13 bases between. Germline V gene lookup returns CDR1 SGHRS and CDR2 YFSETQ. CDR3 nucleotide sequence: TGCGCCAGCAGCTTGGCCGGTATCTCCGGCTACAATGAGCAGTTCTTC. Translation gives CASSLAGISGYNEQFF.

This clonotype has only a few counts. The germline gene is not matched at one end of the junction; a read error may be the cause. The rearrangement links TRBV7-7 to TRBJ2-7; maybe TRBD1 (5 bases). Germline CDR1 and CDR2: SSHAT and FNYEAQ (reference sequence). This CDR3 is built from 18 residues. As DNA, the CDR3 is TGTGCTAGCAGCTTCTGTCAGGGTCGCTACCGGAGCTCCTACGAGCAGTACTTC. The encoded protein is CASSFCQGRYRSSYEQYF.

This clonotype appeared a few times. The chain employs TRBV3-1 and TRBJ2-5; 10 bases match TRBD2. This CDR3 is 19 amino acids long. After removal of 0 bases from V and 4 bases from J, the junction contained 14 bases not matched to a gene. Germline V gene lookup returns CDR1 LGHDT and CDR2 YNNKEL (reference sequence). As DNA, the CDR3 is TGTGCCAGCAGCCAAGATTCGGCGTCTAGCGGGAGTGGAGGAGAGACCCAGTACTTC. Amino acid sequence: CASSQDSASSGSGGETQYF.

This clonotype showed up just a few times. The chain uses TRBV29-1 and TRBJ2-1, with TRBD2 identical over 8 bases. Germline-derived CDR1 and CDR2 are SQVTM and ANQGSEA. The CDR3 spans 16 residues. V shed 3 bases and J 9 bases; nucleotides not matched to a gene: 16. The CDR3 is CSVESGRALRIGEQFF. Here the CDR3 DNA reads TGCAGCGTTGAGTCCGGGAGGGCCTTAAGAATTGGTGAGCAGTTCTTC.

This clonotype was detected only a few times. This chain joins TRBV19 and TRBJ2-7; 11 bases align to TRBD1. In germline, CDR1 is LNHDA, CDR2 SQIVND (reference sequence). The V segment lost 5 bases and the J segment 3 bases; nucleotides outside the gene matches: 6. The length of the CDR3 is 15 residues. The CDR3 DNA is TGTGCCAGTAGTGCCGGGACAGGGGGGGGCTACGAGCAGTACTTC. Amino acid sequence: CASSAGTGGGYEQYF.

The chain combines TRBV7-9 with TRBJ2-7, with D possibly called TRBD1 or TRBD2 (5 bases each). Germline V gene data show CDR1 as SEHNR and CDR2 as FQNEAQ (reference sequence). V was clipped by 5 bases and J by 4 bases, with 15 bases between them. The CDR3 is made up of 14 amino acids. As DNA, the CDR3 is TGTGCCAGCAGCCCCCGGGACGGGTCTTACGAGCAGTACTTC. It translates to CASSPRDGSYEQYF.

This clonotype was picked up a small number of times. J is TRBJ2-1 and V is TRBV4-1; D gene ambiguous. V was clipped by 0 bases and J by 10 bases, with 4 bases between them. The CDR3 loop spans 11 amino acids. The V gene's germline CDR1 is MGHRA and CDR2 YSYEKL. CDR3 loop: CASSQEYEQFF. In nucleotides, the CDR3 is TGCGCCAGCAGCCAAGAATACGAGCAGTTCTTC.

This chain connects TRBV4-3 to TRBJ2-3, with 9 bases that match TRBD2. Germline V gives CDR1 LGHNA, CDR2 YSLEER. The CDR3 runs to 17 residues. The V and J ends lost 0 bases and 6 bases, in that order; junction bases with no gene match: 10. CDR3 region: CASSQDVPSGVRDTQYF. CDR3 sequence (DNA): TGCGCCAGCAGCCAAGATGTGCCTAGCGGGGTCCGCGATACGCAGTATTTT.

The V and J genes are TRBV15 and TRBJ2-7, with D perhaps matching TRBD1 (5 bases). Trimming pared 3 bases from V and 4 bases from J, leaving 10 bases between. The CDR3 is 13 residues long. Germline CDR1 is LNHNV and CDR2 is YYDKDF (reference sequence). The DNA for the CDR3 is TGTGCCACCAGCAGCGGCAGGGTATACGAGCAGTACTTC. It specifies CATSSGRVYEQYF.